The rows below give T cell receptor beta chains drawn from one sample of a study of blood T cell repertoires in COVID-19. Profiling relied on immunoSEQ multiplex PCR, and the TCRdb table lists in-frame clones only, not all of them. Counted here are approximately 110,000 clones, about three quarters occurring once; the ten biggest clones make up 0.7% to 1%. Sequencing was performed on peripheral blood. Receptors originate from a human donor with acute or convalescent COVID-19. The donor label of this sample is uncertain. CDR3s leave out the opening cysteine and the closing phenylalanine or tryptophan. Each record gives: V gene, CDR3 protein.

TRBV3-1/TRBV3-2 ASSDRGGYTEAF
TRBV28 ASSGLGAGTDTQY
TRBV24-1 ATQGQSSYEQY
TRBV28 ASSYLGQVHYGYT
TRBV7-9 ASSLHRTSGNTIY
TRBV27 ASSPLGITPNTEAF
TRBV28 ASSTRFTEAF
TRBV28 ASSLNRRGELF
TRBV10-3 AIRDRDRETYEQY
TRBV3-1/TRBV3-2 ASSQVGGTSDTQY
TRBV10-3 AISEGGGNTIY
TRBV7-8 ASKWRGEDEQF
TRBV4-2 ASSHERLAGGQETQY
TRBV30 AWRSPARAGGNEKLF
TRBV5-6 ASRGLEAEAF
TRBV19 ASTNRGSGGSPLH
TRBV24-1 ATSEASGGLHTQY
TRBV6-6 ASRPQGRNSPLH
TRBV12-3/TRBV12-4 ASSYKFYEQY
TRBV29-1 SAGRSSNNEQF
TRBV7-2 ASSLYIGNQPQH
TRBV12-3/TRBV12-4 ASSLVLYYGYT
TRBV6-9 ASSYWQGAPASNEQF
TRBV5-1 ASSLRQVGSGTEAF
TRBV7-2 ASSLIIGPGKETQY
TRBV5-1 ASSLGAARGDTQY
TRBV4-1 ASSLRGNQLNTEAF
TRBV5-4 ASSTGTVGEKLF
TRBV27 ASSFTGVSPLH
TRBV2 ASKTSSAKNIQY
TRBV27 ASSLSIDRAPNTEAF
TRBV13 ASSRPGLAGGGDTQY
TRBV6-1 ASSEGQGATGELF
TRBV2 ASIGGQGYSPLH
TRBV7-9 ASTLGGAQGYT
TRBV5-1 ASSPGEGQPQH
TRBV6-5 ASSYTGLLTDTQY
TRBV7-9 ASSLGTGIGNTIY
TRBV9 ASSVAGLGTEGNTIY
TRBV6-4 ASSYLGGGYNEQF
TRBV29-1 SGGGGNTGELF
TRBV10-2 ASSARGGGQPQH
TRBV7-8 ASSPLTAGVSWTQY